Listed below are T cell receptor beta chains from one sample, sequenced in a study of post-analysis software for immune sequencing data. Via MiXCR, TCRdb re-called the PCR reads, giving one row per CDR3 protein. The repertoire includes around 700,000 distinct CDR3 sequences, about 60% of them detected once, and about 10% sits in the top ten. Sequenced input: blood. All receptors derive from a girl aged 2-15 years with multiple sclerosis. Each CDR3 is given with its conserved first and last residue. D genes are given only for firm matches. Some rows have no size entry. The others give once, few or many, or a class for an expanded clone.

few	TRBV5-6	TRBD1	TRBJ2-3	14	CASSWDRSTDTQYF	TGTGCCAGCAGCTGGGACAGGAGCACAGATACGCAGTATTTT
NA	TRBV6-1	NA	TRBJ2-7	12	CASSGTTREQYF	TGTGCCAGCAGTGGCACTACCCGCGAGCAGTACTTC
NA	TRBV7-2	TRBD2	TRBJ2-5	16	CASSLGGRGVNNEQYF	TGTGCCAGCAGCTTAGGTGGGCGGGGGGTGAACAATGAGCAGTACTTC
few	TRBV28	NA	TRBJ1-2	14	CASSLLVVDYGYTF	TGTGCCAGCAGTTTATTAGTAGTGGACTATGGCTACACCTTC
NA	TRBV7-9	TRBD2	TRBJ2-3	16	CASTKREGPPTDTQYF	TGTGCCAGCACTAAGCGGGAGGGCCCCCCCACAGATACGCAGTATTTT
few	TRBV25-1	NA	TRBJ2-7	13	CASLSDYSYEQYF	TGTGCCAGTCTCTCCGACTACTCCTACGAGCAGTACTTC
NA	TRBV5-6	TRBD2	TRBJ2-5	19	CASSLVPQTSGRWVETQYF	TGTGCCAGCAGCTTAGTTCCCCAGACTAGCGGGAGATGGGTGGAGACCCAGTACTTC
NA	TRBV6-5	TRBD2	TRBJ2-7	17	CASSYGLAGEAVYEQYF	TGTGCCAGCAGTTACGGACTAGCGGGGGAGGCCGTCTACGAGCAGTACTTC
NA	TRBV5-1	NA	TRBJ2-1	14	CASSTASSYNEQFF	TGCGCCAGCAGCACGGCCAGCTCCTACAATGAGCAGTTCTTC
once	TRBV19	TRBD1	TRBJ2-3	14	CASRRQGVEDTQYF	TGTGCCAGTAGACGACAGGGAGTTGAGGATACGCAGTATTTT
NA	TRBV15	TRBD1	TRBJ1-2	14	CATSRLTGDYGYTF	TGTGCCACCAGCAGGTTGACAGGGGACTATGGCTACACCTTC
once	TRBV7-2	NA	TRBJ2-2	15	CASSLVSSPTGELFF	TGTGCCAGCAGCTTAGTGTCTAGCCCGACCGGGGAGCTGTTTTTT
NA	TRBV20-1	NA	TRBJ1-5	15	CSASDSPYSNQPQHF	TGCAGTGCTAGTGACAGCCCTTATAGCAATCAGCCCCAGCATTTT
NA	TRBV20-1	NA	TRBJ1-1	12	CSARDRGFEAFF	TGCAGTGCTAGAGATCGAGGATTTGAAGCTTTCTTT
NA	TRBV6-2/TRBV6-3	NA	TRBJ1-2	14	CASSYAGVSYGYTF	TGTGCCAGCAGTTACGCAGGGGTGAGCTATGGCTACACCTTC
once	TRBV7-9	NA	TRBJ2-5	14	CASSSLQGPRTQYF	TGTGCCAGCAGCTCCTTACAGGGCCCCAGGACCCAGTACTTC
NA	TRBV6-4	TRBD2	TRBJ2-3	16	CASSEHVAGESDTQYF	TGTGCCAGCAGTGAACATGTAGCGGGAGAGTCAGATACGCAGTATTTT
once	TRBV6-2/TRBV6-3	TRBD2	TRBJ2-1	13	CASTSGVYNEQFF	TGTGCCAGCACTAGCGGGGTATACAATGAGCAGTTCTTC
NA	TRBV29-1	TRBD1	TRBJ1-1	13	CSVQTGSGTEAFF	TGCAGCGTGCAGACAGGGTCGGGCACTGAAGCTTTCTTT
NA	TRBV5-1	NA	TRBJ2-5	14	CASSFRTAQETQYF	TGCGCCAGCAGCTTCAGGACAGCACAAGAGACCCAGTACTTC
NA	TRBV11-3	NA	TRBJ2-1	14	CASSSYGEAHEQFF	TGTGCCAGCAGCTCATACGGGGAGGCCCATGAGCAGTTCTTC
NA	TRBV12-3/TRBV12-4	TRBD1	TRBJ1-2	14	CASRPGTGLGGYTF	TGTGCCAGCCGTCCCGGGACAGGGCTCGGTGGCTACACCTTC
NA	TRBV12-3/TRBV12-4	TRBD1	TRBJ1-5	16	CASSSRGLSGNQPQHF	TGTGCCAGCAGTTCCAGGGGGCTATCTGGCAATCAGCCCCAGCATTTT
NA	TRBV6-2/TRBV6-3	TRBD2	TRBJ2-7	15	CASKLLAGLTYEQYF	TGTGCCAGCAAGCTACTAGCGGGTTTAACCTACGAGCAGTACTTC
few	TRBV2	TRBD2	TRBJ2-1	14	CASSRLAGGGEQFF	TGTGCCAGCAGTCGACTAGCGGGAGGGGGTGAGCAGTTCTTC
NA	TRBV6-4	NA	TRBJ2-1	13	CASSDSGYNEQFF	TGTGCCAGCAGTGACTCAGGGTACAATGAGCAGTTCTTC
NA	TRBV6-5	NA	TRBJ2-3	11	CASSYRDTQYF	TGTGCCAGCAGCTACAGGGATACGCAGTATTTT
NA	TRBV5-1	TRBD2	TRBJ2-7	16	CASSWGLAGVRYEQYF	TGCGCCAGCAGCTGGGGACTAGCGGGAGTAAGGTACGAGCAGTACTTC
NA	TRBV12-5	TRBD2	TRBJ2-1	17	CASGPPELAGVPNEQFF	TGTGCTAGTGGTCCTCCGGAGTTAGCGGGAGTGCCCAATGAGCAGTTCTTC
few	TRBV25-1	NA	TRBJ2-1	17	CASSEQGNSRPYNEQFF	TGTGCCAGCAGTGAACAGGGGAACAGCCGACCTTACAATGAGCAGTTCTTC
NA	TRBV20-1	NA	TRBJ1-1	13	CSAREQPNTEAFF	TGCAGTGCTAGAGAGCAGCCGAACACTGAAGCTTTCTTT
NA	TRBV9	TRBD2	TRBJ2-4	15	CASSGDGTSGNIQYF	TGTGCCAGCAGCGGAGATGGGACTAGCGGAAACATTCAGTACTTC
NA	TRBV7-2	TRBD1	TRBJ1-6	15	CASSLPGQNNSPLHF	TGTGCCAGCAGCTTACCGGGACAGAATAATTCACCCCTCCACTTT
NA	TRBV6-6	NA	TRBJ2-1	14	CASSYITGYNEQFF	TGTGCCAGCAGTTACATTACAGGGTACAATGAGCAGTTCTTC
NA	TRBV7-3	NA	TRBJ2-3	14	CASSLNGGTDTQYF	TGTGCCAGCAGCTTAAATGGTGGGACAGATACGCAGTATTTT
NA	TRBV5-1	TRBD2	TRBJ2-1	16	CASSLSGRRAYNEQFF	TGCGCCAGCAGCCTTAGCGGGAGAAGGGCCTACAATGAGCAGTTCTTC
NA	TRBV6-6	NA	TRBJ1-5	13	CASSFSGAQPQHF	TGTGCCAGCAGCTTTAGTGGTGCTCAGCCCCAGCATTTT
NA	TRBV9	TRBD2	TRBJ2-3	17	CASSRRTSGSGADTQYF	TGTGCCAGCAGCAGGCGGACTAGCGGGAGTGGTGCAGATACGCAGTATTTT
few	TRBV5-1	TRBD1	TRBJ2-7	15	CASSLAGTALHEQYF	TGCGCCAGCAGCTTGGCCGGGACAGCCCTTCACGAGCAGTACTTC
NA	TRBV24-1	NA	TRBJ2-5	12	CATSDPTNGQYF	TGTGCCACCAGTGATCCAACGAATGGACAGTACTTC
NA	TRBV20-1	TRBD2	TRBJ2-3	14	CSATPGTSGIGEYF	TGCAGTGCTACTCCCGGGACTAGCGGTATCGGGGAGTATTTT